This T cell receptor (beta chain) was recovered during a study of T cell responses to AZD1222 COVID-19 vaccine. Libraries were prepared by immunoSEQ multiplex PCR; TCRdb keeps only in-frame clonotypes and omits some of them. The sample lists about 82,000 clones, 90% to 95% occurring once. The CDR3 is 15 amino acids. Germline CDR1 SGDLS, CDR2 YYNGEE. V lost 3 bases to trimming and J lost 4 bases, with 17 bases between them. The sequence was obtained from an adult in good health. The sample was peripheral blood, taken on day 0 of AZD1222 vaccination. This chain links TRBV9 with TRBJ2-7, with a possible D match to TRBD2 (5 bases). CDR3 DNA: TGTGCCAGCAGCGCCTCGGGGTCTTACGATTACGAGCAGTACTTC. As protein: CASSASGSYDYEQYF.